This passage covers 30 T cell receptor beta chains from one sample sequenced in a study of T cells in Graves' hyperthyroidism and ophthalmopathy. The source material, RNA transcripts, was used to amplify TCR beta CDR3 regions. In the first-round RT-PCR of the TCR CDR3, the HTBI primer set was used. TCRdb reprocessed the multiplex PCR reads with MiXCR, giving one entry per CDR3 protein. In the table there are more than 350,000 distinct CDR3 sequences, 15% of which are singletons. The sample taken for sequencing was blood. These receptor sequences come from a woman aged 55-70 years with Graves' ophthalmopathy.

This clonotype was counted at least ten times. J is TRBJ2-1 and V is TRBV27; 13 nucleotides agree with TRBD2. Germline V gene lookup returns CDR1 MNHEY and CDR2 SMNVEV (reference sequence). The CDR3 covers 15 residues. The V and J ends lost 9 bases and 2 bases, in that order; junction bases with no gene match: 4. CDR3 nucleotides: TGTGCCAGTCGGACTAGCGGGAGCCCCTACAATGAGCAGTTCTTC. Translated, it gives CASRTSGSPYNEQFF.

In DNA, the CDR3 is TGCAGTGCTAGAGCAGACCGTGACTATGGCTACACCTTC. Its translation is CSARADRDYGYTF. V gene TRBV20-1 combines with J gene TRBJ1-2; D gene unclear. The CDR3 totals 13 residues. The V gene lost 1 base and the J gene lost 3 bases, with 9 bases spanning the gap. Germline loops: CDR1 DFQATT, CDR2 SNEGSKA (reference sequence).

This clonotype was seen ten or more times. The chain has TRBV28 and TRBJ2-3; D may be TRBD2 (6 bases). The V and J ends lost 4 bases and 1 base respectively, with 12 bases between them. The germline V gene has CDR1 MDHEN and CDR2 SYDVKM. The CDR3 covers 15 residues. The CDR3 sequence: CASSSPRDRTDTQYF. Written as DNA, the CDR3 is TGTGCCAGCAGTTCCCCGCGGGACCGCACAGATACGCAGTATTTT.

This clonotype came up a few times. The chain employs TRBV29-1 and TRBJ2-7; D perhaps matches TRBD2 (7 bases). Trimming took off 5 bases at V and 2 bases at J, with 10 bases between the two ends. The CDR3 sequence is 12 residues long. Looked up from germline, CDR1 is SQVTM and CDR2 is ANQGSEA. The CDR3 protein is CSVLGGPYEQYF. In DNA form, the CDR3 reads TGCAGCGTTTTGGGGGGGCCCTACGAGCAGTACTTC.

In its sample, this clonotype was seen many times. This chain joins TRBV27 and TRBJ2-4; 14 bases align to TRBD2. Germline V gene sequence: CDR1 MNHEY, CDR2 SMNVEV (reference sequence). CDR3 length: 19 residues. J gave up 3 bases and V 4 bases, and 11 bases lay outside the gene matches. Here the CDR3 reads CASSSGGLAGVGSKNIQYF. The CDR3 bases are TGTGCCAGCAGTTCCGGGGGACTAGCGGGAGTGGGGAGCAAAAACATTCAGTACTTC.

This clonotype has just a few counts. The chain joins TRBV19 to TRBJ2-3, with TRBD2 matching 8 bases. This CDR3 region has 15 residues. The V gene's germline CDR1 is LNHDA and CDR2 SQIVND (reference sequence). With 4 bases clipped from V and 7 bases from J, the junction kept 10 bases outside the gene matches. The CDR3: CASSTPLAEGNTQYF. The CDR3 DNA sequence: TGTGCCAGTAGTACGCCACTAGCGGAGGGAAATACGCAGTATTTT. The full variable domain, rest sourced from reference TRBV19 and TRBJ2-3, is DGGITQSPKYLFRKEGQNVTLSCEQNLNHDAMYWYRQDPGQGLRLIYYSQIVNDFQKGDIAEGYSVSREKKESFPLTVTSAQKNPTAFYLCASSTPLAEGNTQYFGPGTRLTVL.

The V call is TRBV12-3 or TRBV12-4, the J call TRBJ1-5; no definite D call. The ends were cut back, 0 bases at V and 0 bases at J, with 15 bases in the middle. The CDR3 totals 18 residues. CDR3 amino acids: CASSLAPLPRGSNQPQHF. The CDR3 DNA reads TGTGCCAGCAGTTTAGCGCCTCTCCCCCGGGGTAGCAATCAGCCCCAGCATTTT.

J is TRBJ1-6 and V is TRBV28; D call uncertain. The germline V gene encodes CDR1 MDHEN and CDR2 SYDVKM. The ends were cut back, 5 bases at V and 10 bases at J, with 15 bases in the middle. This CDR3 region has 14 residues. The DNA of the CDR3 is TGTGCCAGCAGTCAACCCATGGAGGAATCACCCCTCCACTTT. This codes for CASSQPMEESPLHF.

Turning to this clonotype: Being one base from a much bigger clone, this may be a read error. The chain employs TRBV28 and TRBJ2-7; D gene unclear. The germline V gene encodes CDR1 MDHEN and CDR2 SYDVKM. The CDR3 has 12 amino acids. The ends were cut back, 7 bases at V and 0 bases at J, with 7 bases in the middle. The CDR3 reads CASNKASYEQYF. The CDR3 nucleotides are TGTGCCAGCAATAAGGCCTCCTACGAGCAGTACTTC.

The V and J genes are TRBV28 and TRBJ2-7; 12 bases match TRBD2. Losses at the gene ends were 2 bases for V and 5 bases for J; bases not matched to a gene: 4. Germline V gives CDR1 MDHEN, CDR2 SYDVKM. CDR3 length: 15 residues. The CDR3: CASSLLAGGLNEQYF. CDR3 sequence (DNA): TGTGCCAGCAGTTTACTAGCGGGAGGGCTCAACGAGCAGTACTTC.

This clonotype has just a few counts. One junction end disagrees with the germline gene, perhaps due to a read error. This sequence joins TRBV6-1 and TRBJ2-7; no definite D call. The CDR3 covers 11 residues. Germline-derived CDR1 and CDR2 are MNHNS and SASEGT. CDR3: CASDLGYEQHF. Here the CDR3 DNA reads TGTGCCAGCGATTTGGGGTACGAGCAGCACTTC.

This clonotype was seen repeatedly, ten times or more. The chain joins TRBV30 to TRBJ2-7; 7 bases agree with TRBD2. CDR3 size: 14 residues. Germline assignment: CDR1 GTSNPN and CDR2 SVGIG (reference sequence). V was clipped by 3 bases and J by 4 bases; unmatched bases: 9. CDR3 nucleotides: TGTGCCTGGAGCCCGGGGAGCGGGACTTACGAGCAGTACTTC. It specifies CAWSPGSGTYEQYF.

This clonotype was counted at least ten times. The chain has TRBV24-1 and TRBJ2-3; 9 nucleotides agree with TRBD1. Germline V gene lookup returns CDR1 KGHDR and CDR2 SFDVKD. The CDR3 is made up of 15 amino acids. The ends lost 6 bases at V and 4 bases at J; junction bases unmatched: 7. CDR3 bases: TGTGCCACCAGTTGGGACAGGGATGGCGCAGATACGCAGTATTTT. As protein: CATSWDRDGADTQYF.

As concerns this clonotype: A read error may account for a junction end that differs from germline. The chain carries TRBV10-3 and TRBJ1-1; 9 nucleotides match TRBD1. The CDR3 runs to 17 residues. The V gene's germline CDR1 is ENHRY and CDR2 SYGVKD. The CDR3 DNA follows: TGTGCCATCAGTGATTCGAACAGGGGGCGGATGAAAACTGAAGCTTTCTTT. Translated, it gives CAISDSNRGRMKTEAFF.

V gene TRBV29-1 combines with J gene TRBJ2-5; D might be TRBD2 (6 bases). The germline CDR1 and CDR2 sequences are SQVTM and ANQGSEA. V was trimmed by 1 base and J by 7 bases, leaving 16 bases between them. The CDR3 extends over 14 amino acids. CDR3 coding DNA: TGCAGCGTTGAAGTGGGAGCGGGCTCCGCGACCCAGTACTTC. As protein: CSVEVGAGSATQYF.

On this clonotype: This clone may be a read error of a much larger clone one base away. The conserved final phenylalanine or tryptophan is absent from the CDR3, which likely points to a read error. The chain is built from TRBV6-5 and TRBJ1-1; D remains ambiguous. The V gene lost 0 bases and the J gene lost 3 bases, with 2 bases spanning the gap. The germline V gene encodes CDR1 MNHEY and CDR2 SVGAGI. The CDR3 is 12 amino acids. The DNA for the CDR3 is TGTGCCAGCAGTTACTCTTACACTGAAGCTTTCTCT. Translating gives CASSYSYTEAFS.

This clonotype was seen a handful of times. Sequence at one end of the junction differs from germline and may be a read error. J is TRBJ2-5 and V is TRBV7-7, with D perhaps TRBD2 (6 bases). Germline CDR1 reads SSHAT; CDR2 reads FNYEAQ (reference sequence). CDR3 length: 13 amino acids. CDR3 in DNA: TGTGCTAGCACCTCTCGGGGAGGAAAGACCCAGTACTTC. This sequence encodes CASTSRGGKTQYF. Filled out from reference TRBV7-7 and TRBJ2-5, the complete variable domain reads GAGVSQSPRYKVTKRGQDVTLRCDPISSHATLYWYQQALGQGPEFLTYFNYEAQPDKSGLPSDRFSAERPEGSISTLTIQRTEQRDSAMYRCASTSRGGKTQYFGPGTRLLVL.

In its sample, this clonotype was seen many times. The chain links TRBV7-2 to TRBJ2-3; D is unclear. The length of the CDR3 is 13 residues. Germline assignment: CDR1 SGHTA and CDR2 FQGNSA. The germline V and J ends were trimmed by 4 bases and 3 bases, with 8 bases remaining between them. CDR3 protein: CASSYVLTDTQYF. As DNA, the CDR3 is TGTGCCAGCAGCTACGTTCTGACAGATACGCAGTATTTT.

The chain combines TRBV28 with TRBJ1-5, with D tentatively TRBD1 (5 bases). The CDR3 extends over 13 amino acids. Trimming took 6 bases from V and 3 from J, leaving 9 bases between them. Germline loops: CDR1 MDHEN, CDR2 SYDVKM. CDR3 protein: CASRLTANQPQHF. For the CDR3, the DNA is TGTGCCAGCAGGCTGACAGCCAATCAGCCCCAGCATTTT.

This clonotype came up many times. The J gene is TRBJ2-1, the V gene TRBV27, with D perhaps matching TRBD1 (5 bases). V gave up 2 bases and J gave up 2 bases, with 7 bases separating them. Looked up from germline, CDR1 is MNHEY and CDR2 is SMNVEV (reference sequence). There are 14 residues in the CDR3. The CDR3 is CASSLGAAYNEQFF. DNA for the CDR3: TGTGCCAGCAGTTTAGGGGCGGCCTACAATGAGCAGTTCTTC.

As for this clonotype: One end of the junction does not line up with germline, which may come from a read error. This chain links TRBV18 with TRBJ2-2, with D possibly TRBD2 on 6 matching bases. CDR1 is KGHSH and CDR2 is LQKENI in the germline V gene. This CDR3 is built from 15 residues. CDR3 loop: CASSPNQGGTGGLFF. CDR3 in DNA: TGTGCCAGCTCACCAAATCAGGGCGGCACCGGGGGGCTGTTTTTT.

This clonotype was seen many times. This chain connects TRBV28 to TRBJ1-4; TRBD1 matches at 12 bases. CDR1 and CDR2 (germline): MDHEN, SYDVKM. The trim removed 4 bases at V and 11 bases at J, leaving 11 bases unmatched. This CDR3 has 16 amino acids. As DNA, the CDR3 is TGTGCCAGCAGTTATCCGGGACAGGGGGCGGCCGGTAAACTGTTTTTT. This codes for CASSYPGQGAAGKLFF.

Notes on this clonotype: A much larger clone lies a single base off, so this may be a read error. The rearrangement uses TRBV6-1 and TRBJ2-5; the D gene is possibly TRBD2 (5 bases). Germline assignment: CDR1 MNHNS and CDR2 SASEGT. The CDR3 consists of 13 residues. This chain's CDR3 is CASSTGNEETRYF. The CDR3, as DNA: TGTGCCAGCAGTACGGGGAACGAAGAGACCCGGTACTTC.

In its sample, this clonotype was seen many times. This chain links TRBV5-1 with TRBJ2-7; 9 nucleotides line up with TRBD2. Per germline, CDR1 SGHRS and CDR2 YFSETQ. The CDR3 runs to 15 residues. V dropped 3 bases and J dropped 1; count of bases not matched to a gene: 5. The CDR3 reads CASSWQAGGSYEQYF. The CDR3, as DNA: TGCGCCAGCAGCTGGCAAGCGGGAGGTTCCTACGAGCAGTACTTC.

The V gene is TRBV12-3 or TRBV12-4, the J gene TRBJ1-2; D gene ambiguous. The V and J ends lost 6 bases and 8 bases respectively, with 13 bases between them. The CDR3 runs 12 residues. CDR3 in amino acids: CASRIRGPGYTF. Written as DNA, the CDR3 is TGTGCCAGCAGGATACGGGGTCCAGGCTACACCTTC.

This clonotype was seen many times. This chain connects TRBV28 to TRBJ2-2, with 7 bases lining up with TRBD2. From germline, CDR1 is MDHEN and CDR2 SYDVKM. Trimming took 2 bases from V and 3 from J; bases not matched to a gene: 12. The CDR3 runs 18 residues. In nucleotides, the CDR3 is TGTGCCAGCAGTTTACCGGATTTGCGGGAGCCCGACACCGGGGAGCTGTTTTTT. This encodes CASSLPDLREPDTGELFF.

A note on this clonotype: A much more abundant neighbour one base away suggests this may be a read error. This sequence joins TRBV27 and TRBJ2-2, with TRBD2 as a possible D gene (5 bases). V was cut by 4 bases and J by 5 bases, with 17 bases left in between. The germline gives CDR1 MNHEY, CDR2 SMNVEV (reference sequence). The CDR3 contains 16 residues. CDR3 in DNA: TGTGCCAGCAGTTCCTTGGGCCCCCAGCGGACCGGGGAGCTGTTTTTT. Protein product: CASSSLGPQRTGELFF.

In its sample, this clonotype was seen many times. CDR3 loop: CASIPTRGGAYNEQFF. For the CDR3, the DNA is TGTGCCAGCATCCCAACGAGGGGCGGGGCCTACAATGAGCAGTTCTTC. This sequence joins TRBV28 and TRBJ2-1; perhaps TRBD2 as D (6 bases). Germline V CDR1 and CDR2: MDHEN, SYDVKM. Trimming pared 7 bases from V and 2 bases from J, leaving 18 bases between. This CDR3 comprises 16 residues.

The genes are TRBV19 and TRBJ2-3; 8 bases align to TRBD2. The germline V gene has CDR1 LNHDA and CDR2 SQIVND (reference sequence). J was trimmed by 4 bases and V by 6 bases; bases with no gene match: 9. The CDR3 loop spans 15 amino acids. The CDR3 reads CASRGVAGGSDTQYF. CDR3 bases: TGTGCCAGTAGAGGGGTTGCGGGAGGATCAGATACGCAGTATTTT.

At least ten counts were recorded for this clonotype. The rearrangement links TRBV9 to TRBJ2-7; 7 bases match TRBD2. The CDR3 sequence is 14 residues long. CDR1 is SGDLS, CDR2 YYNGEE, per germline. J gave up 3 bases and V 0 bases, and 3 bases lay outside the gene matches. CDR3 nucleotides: TGTGCCAGCAGCGTAGACCTAGCGGTCTACGAGCAGTACTTC. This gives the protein CASSVDLAVYEQYF.